This T cell receptor (beta chain) originates from a study of blood T cell repertoires in COVID-19. Whole-study context: Spain, Italy and the United States supplied samples that represented acute and convalescent COVID-19. Sources were T cells, B-cell-depleted T cells, or PBMCs; the material itself was cDNA or gDNA.

After removal of 0 bases from V and 6 bases from J, the junction contained 10 bases not matched to a gene. The V gene's germline CDR1 is SGHRS and CDR2 YFSETQ. The CDR3 has 16 residues. The repertoire was sequenced with immunoSEQ multiplex PCR; TCRdb's copy has only in-frame clones and lacks some. Counted here are some 300,000 clones, 88% occurring once; the ten biggest clones make up approximately 7.2%. The sequenced sample was peripheral blood. The clonotype comes from a young woman who had recovered from COVID-19. The chain carries TRBV5-1 and TRBJ1-2, with 8 bases aligning to TRBD1. Here the CDR3 reads CASSLGGGRGHDGYTF. In DNA, the CDR3 is TGCGCCAGCAGCTTGGGGGGGGGCAGGGGGCACGATGGCTACACCTTC.